The sequence of this T cell receptor (beta chain) was determined in a study of post-analysis software for immune sequencing data. Study-level information: Relapsing-remitting, secondary progressive and progressive-relapsing forms made up the multiple sclerosis disease courses. The study, taken as a whole, reports: Patients showed TRBV5-6, TRBV5-1 and TRBV20-1 among roughly five TRBV segments more frequent than in controls.

Every TCR beta cDNA library bore unique molecular identifiers. MiXCR, applied by TCRdb to the PCR reads, yields one record per CDR3 protein. The sample includes fewer than 850,000 distinct CDR3 sequences, 25% to 30% seen only once; the top ten take roughly 0.54%. CDR3 length equals 16 residues. Germline assignment: CDR1 SGHRS and CDR2 YFSETQ. The trim removed 1 base at V and 5 bases at J, leaving 11 bases unmatched. A remark on this clonotype: The antigen is unknown.

The rearrangement joins TRBV5-1 to TRBJ2-5; 7 positions match TRBD2. Sequencing was carried out using blood. The clonotype comes from a girl aged 10-17 years with multiple sclerosis. DNA for the CDR3: TGCGCCAGCAGCTTGAGCGGGATCTCCACGTTCGAGACCCAGTACTTC. Its translation is CASSLSGISTFETQYF.